This T cell receptor (beta chain) came from a study of T cell changes during pregnancy in multiple sclerosis (dated by TCRdb to the late 2010s). As for the study more broadly: The study examined how the T cell repertoire changed over the course of pregnancy in women with multiple sclerosis.

A note on this clone: The antigen this receptor binds is unknown. Base quality data are lacking; no much larger clone is found one base away.

Library generation was performed with the immunoSEQ multiplex PCR assay. TCRdb mirrors the immuneACCESS table, restricted to in-frame sequences. Some clones are absent from its copies; in checked studies, under half trace to an unresolved V gene, and the reason for the others is unknown. This sample has fewer than 75,000 clones in its table, and 90% to 95% of those were observed once. The ten largest clonotypes hold over 1.3% of the sample. The germline V gene (reference sequence) supplies CDR1 MNHEY and CDR2 SMNVEV. The junction carries 10 bases between V and J, which are trimmed by 3 bases and 5 bases respectively. The CDR3 holds 13 amino acids from the cysteine to the phenylalanine. The CDR3 DNA has 39 bases and is translated from base 1.

This sequence uses TRBV27 and TRBJ1-2; 5 matching bases give a weak D call of TRBD1. The receptor was isolated from a female donor with multiple sclerosis, enrolled in a pregnancy study. This specimen was peripheral blood, taken in the second trimester of pregnancy. The DNA sequence reads TGTGCCAGCAGTTTCAAGGGGTGGTATGGCTACACCTTC. It codes for CASSFKGWYGYTF.